The clone carrying this T cell receptor (beta chain) has just a few counts. Its target is unknown. Six healthy women, forming three identical twin pairs, donated samples. Germline CDR1 reads SGHDT; CDR2 reads YYEEEE. Trimming removed 4 bases from V and 3 bases from J, with 11 bases in between. This CDR3 contains 14 residues. The data are from a study of identical twins' blood T cells. Study-level points and caveats: Each donor's most abundant TCRbeta clonotypes shared more CDR3 sequences with her twin than unrelated donors. Twins reportedly had markedly more similar V usage than unrelated donors, even among out-of-frame TCRbeta clonotypes.

A previously described protocol, modified, built RNA-based TCR cDNA libraries. TCRdb ran MiXCR on the 5' RACE reads and lists one entry per CDR3 protein. The sample shows 350,000 to 400,000 distinct CDR3 sequences, roughly 31% of them seen only once. The sample comprised PBMCs. The chain links TRBV5-6 to TRBJ1-3; the D is unclear. This clonotype was obtained from a woman between 18 and 50 years old in good health. CDR3 in DNA: TGTGCCAGCAGCCTAGGTCAGATTGGAAACACCATATATTTT. This gives the protein CASSLGQIGNTIYF.